These 14 T cell receptor beta chains were all obtained from the same sample, sequenced in a study of shared clonotypes between healthy human individuals. Positively selected for CCR7, the CD45RO-negative cells used as naive CD8 cells excluded terminally differentiated effector memory CD45RA+ cells. Sequencing used immunoSEQ multiplex PCR; TCRdb keeps in-frame clones, though not all of them. The sample records more than 2 million clones, 85% to 95% being singletons. Sequenced: naive CD8+ T cells from PBMCs. The receptors derive from a man between 18 and 35 years old in good health. Some clones in this sample may be carry-over from other donors' samples.

A single count supports this clone. The chain carries TRBV27 and TRBJ2-1; 8 positions match TRBD2. Germline CDR1 and CDR2: MNHEY and SMNVEV (reference sequence). The V and J ends lost 6 bases and 0 bases, in that order; junction bases with no gene match: 4. The CDR3 extends over 15 amino acids. The CDR3 nucleotides read TGTGCCAGCAGGCAGAGCGGGAGCTCCTACAATGAGCAGTTCTTC. It encodes CASRQSGSSYNEQFF.

The sample holds one count of this clone. The chain carries TRBV27 and TRBJ2-3; D is perhaps TRBD2 (6 bases). Germline CDR1 reads MNHEY; CDR2 reads SMNVEV (reference sequence). Trimming shortened V by 5 bases and J by 4 bases, and 16 bases separated the two germline ends. This CDR3 has 15 residues. The CDR3 sequence is CASSTPGDSPDTQYF. The CDR3 DNA follows: TGTGCCAGCAGTACCCCCGGGGACTCTCCAGATACGCAGTATTTT.

Worth noting for this clone: The identical CDR3 is also encoded by other nucleotide sequences in the sample. The chain couples TRBV11-2 to TRBJ2-7; D is possibly TRBD2 (7 bases). CDR1 is SGHAT, CDR2 FQNNGV, per germline. The CDR3 is made up of 14 amino acids. Trimming shortened V by 3 bases and J by 2 bases, and 11 bases separated the two germline ends. The CDR3 DNA reads as TGTGCCAGCAGCTTGGGGGGGCTTGCCTACGAGCAGTACTTC. This codes for CASSLGGLAYEQYF.

The chain employs TRBV7-8 and TRBJ2-4; tentative D call: TRBD2 (5 bases). Germline CDR1 and CDR2: SGHVS and FQNEAQ. The CDR3 loop spans 13 amino acids. V lost 5 bases, J lost 8 bases, and 13 bases lay in between. CDR3 loop: CASSRWEQDIQYF. The CDR3 coding sequence is TGTGCCAGCAGCCGCTGGGAGCAGGACATTCAGTACTTC.

The chain employs TRBV7-9 and TRBJ1-2; 8 bases are a match to TRBD1. This CDR3 is built from 12 residues. Germline lookup yields CDR1 SEHNR and CDR2 FQNEAQ (reference sequence). V shed 6 bases, J shed 8 bases, and the junction held 5 bases outside the gene matches. The CDR3 DNA reads TGTGCCAGCAGACTACAGGGGGAAGGCTACACCTTC. It codes for CASRLQGEGYTF.

The J gene is TRBJ2-1, the V gene TRBV7-3; D gene ambiguous. Trimming shortened V by 5 bases and J by 9 bases, and 17 bases separated the two germline ends. Germline CDR1 is SGHTA and CDR2 is FQGTGA. There are 14 residues in the CDR3. The CDR3 loop is CASSARGMVGEQFF. CDR3 DNA: TGTGCCAGCAGCGCCCGAGGTATGGTAGGTGAGCAGTTCTTC.

The chain links TRBV29-1 to TRBJ2-1, with D uncertain. The CDR3 is made up of 13 amino acids. The germline gives CDR1 SQVTM, CDR2 ANQGSEA. The germline V and J ends were trimmed by 4 bases and 0 bases, with 7 bases remaining between them. The CDR3 region has the DNA TGCAGCGTTGGGTTCCGCTCCTACAATGAGCAGTTCTTC. Protein sequence: CSVGFRSYNEQFF.

The rearrangement links TRBV5-4 to TRBJ2-7; the D is unclear. CDR1 is SGHNT and CDR2 is YYREEE in the germline V gene (reference sequence). Trimming removed 1 base at V and 0 bases at J, with 11 bases between. The CDR3 runs 15 residues. The CDR3 DNA sequence: TGTGCCAGCAGCTTGTATCGAGACCACTCCTACGAGCAGTACTTC. It translates to CASSLYRDHSYEQYF.

This chain links TRBV7-8 with TRBJ1-4; D is possibly TRBD1 (5 bases). The CDR3 is 15 amino acids. Between the trimmed V and J ends, which lost 1 base and 4 bases, there was a span of 10 bases. Germline-derived CDR1 and CDR2 are SGHVS and FQNEAQ. CDR3 nucleotides: TGTGCCAGCAGCTTAGGGCGGGGCGGTAATGAAAAACTGTTTTTT. This gives the protein CASSLGRGGNEKLFF.

The DNA for the CDR3 is TGTGCCAGCAGCTTACCCCGACAGACTGCTAGCTCCTACGAGCAGTACTTC. This encodes CASSLPRQTASSYEQYF. V usage is TRBV7-9 and J usage is TRBJ2-7; TRBD1 might be the D (5 bases). Germline V gives CDR1 SEHNR, CDR2 FQNEAQ (reference sequence). With 2 bases removed from V and 0 bases from J, the gap between germline ends came to 17 bases. The CDR3 totals 17 residues.

The V call is TRBV29-1, the J call TRBJ2-5, with D perhaps TRBD1 or TRBD2 (6 bases each). This CDR3 is 14 amino acids long. Germline CDR1 and CDR2: SQVTM and ANQGSEA. The V and J ends lost 5 bases and 1 base respectively, with 14 bases between them. CDR3 amino acids: CSVQGGSLQETQYF. As DNA, the CDR3 is TGCAGCGTTCAAGGGGGGTCGCTCCAAGAGACCCAGTACTTC. Filled out from reference TRBV29-1 and TRBJ2-5, the complete variable domain reads SAVISQKPSRDICQRGTSLTIQCQVDSQVTMMFWYRQQPGQSLTLIATANQGSEATYESGFVIDKFPISRPNLTFSTLTVSNMSPEDSSIYLCSVQGGSLQETQYFGPGTRLLVL.

About this clone itself: The same CDR3 arises from other DNA sequences in this sample as well. The rearrangement links TRBV28 to TRBJ1-1; TRBD1 matches at 7 bases. Germline CDR1 is MDHEN and CDR2 is SYDVKM. J lost 4 bases, V lost 5 bases, and 1 base had no gene match. The CDR3 has 12 residues. CDR3 protein: CASSRQGTEAFF. CDR3 DNA sequence: TGTGCCAGCAGTCGACAGGGCACTGAAGCTTTCTTT. Full variable domain (outside the CDR3, taken from reference TRBV28 and TRBJ1-1): DVKVTQSSRYLVKRTGEKVFLECVQDMDHENMFWYRQDPGLGLRLIYFSYDVKMKEKGDIPEGYSVSREKKERFSLILESASTNQTSMYLCASSRQGTEAFFGQGTRLTVV.

The chain carries TRBV29-1 and TRBJ2-7, with 11 bases matching TRBD1. The CDR3 contains 13 residues. CDR1 is SQVTM, CDR2 ANQGSEA, per germline. The J segment lost 6 bases and the V segment lost 7 bases, leaving 8 bases of the junction unmatched. The CDR3 here is CSGRTGGFGEQYF. Here the CDR3 DNA reads TGCAGCGGCCGGACAGGGGGCTTCGGCGAGCAGTACTTC.

The chain joins TRBV20-1 to TRBJ2-7; no clear D gene. Germline values: CDR1 DFQATT, CDR2 SNEGSKA (reference sequence). The CDR3 spans 11 residues. The CDR3 coding sequence is TGCAGAGCCATAAGCTCCTACGAGCAGTACTTC. Translated, it gives CRAISSYEQYF.